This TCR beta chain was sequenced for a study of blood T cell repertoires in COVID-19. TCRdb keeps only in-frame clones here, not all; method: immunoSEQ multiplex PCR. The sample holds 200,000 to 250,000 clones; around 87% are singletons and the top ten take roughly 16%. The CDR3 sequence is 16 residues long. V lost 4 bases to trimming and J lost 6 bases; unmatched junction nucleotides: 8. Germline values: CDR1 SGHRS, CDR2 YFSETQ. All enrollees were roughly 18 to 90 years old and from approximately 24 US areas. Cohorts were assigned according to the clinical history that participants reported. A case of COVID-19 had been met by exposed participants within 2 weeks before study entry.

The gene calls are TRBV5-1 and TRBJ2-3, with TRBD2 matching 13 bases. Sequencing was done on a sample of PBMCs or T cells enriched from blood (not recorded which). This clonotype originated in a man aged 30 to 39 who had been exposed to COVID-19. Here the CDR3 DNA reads TGCGCCAGCAGCGTGGGACTAGCGGGGACCCAGGATACGCAGTATTTT. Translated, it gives CASSVGLAGTQDTQYF.